Listed below are T cell receptor beta chains from one sample, sequenced in a study of Graves' ophthalmopathy and Graves' hyperthyroidism. TCRdb recomputed calls from the multiplex PCR reads with MiXCR, one row per CDR3 protein. The table includes around 400,000 distinct CDR3 sequences, approximately 16% detected once. Sequencing was performed on peripheral blood. These receptors originate from a woman aged 18 to 35 with Graves' ophthalmopathy. Both conserved end residues are part of each CDR3. A D gene is named only where the DNA matches it firmly. Expanded clones are given a class, and other clones once, few, many or no size at all.

J: TRBJ1-1; V: TRBV6-2/TRBV6-3; size: many; D: .; CDR3: CASTVKSGGTEAFF; DNA: TGTGCCAGCACCGTAAAAAGCGGTGGCACTGAAGCTTTCTTT
J: TRBJ1-5; V: TRBV11-2; size: .; D: .; CDR3: CASSLGGDWRNQPQHF; DNA: TGTGCCAGCAGCTTAGGAGGGGATTGGCGCAATCAGCCCCAGCATTTT
J: TRBJ2-7; V: TRBV9; size: many; D: .; CDR3: CASSVDHGSYEQYF; DNA: TGTGCCAGCAGCGTAGATCACGGTTCCTACGAGCAGTACTTC
J: TRBJ2-5; V: TRBV6-2/TRBV6-3; size: .; D: .; CDR3: CASTRSRGGLTQYF; DNA: TGTGCCAGCACACGATCCCGGGGCGGTTTAACCCAGTACTTC
J: TRBJ2-7; V: TRBV27; size: many; D: .; CDR3: CASSFYPSYEQYF; DNA: TGTGCCAGCAGTTTCTACCCCTCCTACGAGCAGTACTTC
J: TRBJ2-7; V: TRBV30; size: many; D: TRBD2; CDR3: CAWSDSWEGWYEQYF; DNA: TGTGCCTGGAGTGACTCGTGGGAGGGCTGGTACGAGCAGTACTTC
J: TRBJ2-4; V: TRBV12-3/TRBV12-4; size: many; D: .; CDR3: CASSLAPRGAGPKNIQYF; DNA: TGTGCCAGCAGTTTAGCCCCCCGAGGTGCGGGGCCCAAAAACATTCAGTACTTC
J: TRBJ2-7; V: TRBV20-1; size: .; D: TRBD2; CDR3: CSARELGREGYEQYF; DNA: TGCAGTGCTAGAGAGCTCGGGCGGGAGGGCTACGAGCAGTACTTC
J: TRBJ2-5; V: TRBV28; size: .; D: .; CDR3: CASTIGPYQETQYF; DNA: TGTGCCAGCACCATAGGCCCCTACCAAGAGACCCAGTACTTC
J: TRBJ2-7; V: TRBV30; size: many; D: .; CDR3: CAWDLNREGIQYF; DNA: TGTGCCTGGGATCTAAATAGGGAAGGGATACAGTACTTC
J: TRBJ1-1; V: TRBV28; size: many; D: .; CDR3: CASSLAGIWYTEAFF; DNA: TGTGCCAGCAGTTTAGCAGGAATCTGGTACACTGAAGCTTTCTTT
J: TRBJ2-7; V: TRBV5-1; size: many; D: .; CDR3: CASSDRDKTYEQYF; DNA: TGCGCCAGCAGCGACCGGGACAAAACCTACGAGCAGTACTTC
J: TRBJ1-2; V: TRBV28; size: many; D: .; CDR3: CASTHVGGEPGRPTHYGYTF; DNA: TGTGCCAGCACTCACGTGGGGGGAGAACCGGGACGCCCCACCCACTATGGCTACACCTTC
J: TRBJ2-7; V: TRBV7-2; size: many; D: TRBD2; CDR3: CASSLVASSGSYEQYF; DNA: TGTGCCAGCAGCTTAGTCGCCTCTAGCGGCTCCTACGAGCAGTACTTC
J: TRBJ2-7; V: TRBV6-1; size: many; D: .; CDR3: CASSGTPDPLYEQYF; DNA: TGTGCCAGCAGTGGTACCCCGGACCCCCTCTACGAGCAGTACTTC
J: TRBJ2-7; V: TRBV28; size: many; D: TRBD1; CDR3: CASIRGDRSFGEQYF; DNA: TGTGCCAGCATCCGTGGGGACAGATCTTTCGGCGAGCAGTACTTC
J: TRBJ1-2; V: TRBV19; size: once; D: .; CDR3: CASSLDRWNYGYTF; DNA: TGTGCCAGTAGTCTGGACAGATGGAACTATGGCTACACCTTC
J: TRBJ1-5; V: TRBV28; size: .; D: .; CDR3: CASTQMGQPQHF; DNA: TGTGCCAGCACCCAGATGGGTCAGCCCCAGCATTTT
J: TRBJ1-5; V: TRBV11-2; size: many; D: TRBD1; CDR3: CASQKRGTAVSNQPQHF; DNA: TGTGCCAGCCAAAAACGAGGGACAGCAGTTAGCAATCAGCCCCAGCATTTT
J: TRBJ1-5; V: TRBV19; size: many; D: .; CDR3: CASIPRGASLNQPQHF; DNA: TGTGCCAGTATCCCCAGGGGCGCCAGTCTTAATCAGCCCCAGCATTTT
J: TRBJ2-2; V: TRBV6-1; size: .; D: .; CDR3: CASMGRSRTGELFF; DNA: TGTGCCAGCATGGGCCGTAGTCGCACCGGGGAGCTGTTTTTT
J: TRBJ1-1; V: TRBV20-1; size: many; D: .; CDR3: CSALPGNTEAFF; DNA: TGCAGTGCCTTACCGGGGAACACTGAAGCTTTCTTT
J: TRBJ2-2; V: TRBV30; size: many; D: .; CDR3: CAWSDLPGTGELFF; DNA: TGTGCCTGGAGTGACCTCCCGGGCACCGGGGAGCTGTTTTTT
J: TRBJ2-2; V: TRBV12-5; size: .; D: .; CDR3: CALVREASGELFF; DNA: TGTGCGTTGGTCAGGGAAGCGAGCGGGGAGCTGTTTTTT
J: TRBJ2-2; V: TRBV4-2; size: many; D: .; CDR3: CASSPFTGRANTGELFF; DNA: TGTGCCAGCAGCCCATTTACCGGCAGGGCGAACACCGGGGAGCTGTTTTTT
J: TRBJ1-2; V: TRBV12-3/TRBV12-4; size: .; D: TRBD1; CDR3: CASSSWTGVHYGYTF; DNA: TGTGCCAGCAGTTCGTGGACAGGGGTTCACTATGGCTACACCTTC
J: TRBJ2-7; V: TRBV10-2; size: many; D: TRBD2; CDR3: CASSGYVAGGQVYEQYF; DNA: TGCGCCAGCAGTGGTTATGTTGCGGGAGGGCAGGTGTACGAGCAGTACTTC
J: TRBJ2-7; V: TRBV6-1; size: .; D: TRBD1; CDR3: CASNLGQGSYEQYF; DNA: TGTGCCAGCAACCTCGGACAGGGTTCTTACGAGCAGTACTTC
J: TRBJ2-2; V: TRBV19; size: many; D: .; CDR3: CASNTGLPTGELFF; DNA: TGTGCCAGTAACACGGGACTCCCCACCGGGGAGCTGTTTTTT
J: TRBJ2-2; V: TRBV6-2/TRBV6-3; size: many; D: .; CDR3: CATQDTSDTGELFF; DNA: TGTGCCACCCAGGACACGTCAGACACCGGGGAGCTGTTTTTT
J: TRBJ2-7; V: TRBV10-3; size: .; D: .; CDR3: CAISHGTDTYEQYF; DNA: TGTGCCATCAGCCACGGGACGGATACCTACGAGCAGTACTTC
J: TRBJ2-5; V: TRBV20-1; size: many; D: .; CDR3: CSASPSPLVGTQYF; DNA: TGCAGTGCTAGTCCGTCCCCACTGGTGGGGACCCAGTACTTC
J: TRBJ2-5; V: TRBV20-1; size: once; D: .; CDR3: CSAPPRGKETQYF; DNA: TGCAGTGCTCCCCCGAGGGGGAAAGAGACCCAGTACTTC
J: TRBJ2-5; V: TRBV6-2/TRBV6-3; size: many; D: .; CDR3: CASTTAETQYF; DNA: TGTGCCAGCACAACAGCAGAGACCCAGTACTTC
J: TRBJ1-5; V: TRBV6-1; size: .; D: TRBD1; CDR3: CASSERGQKNQPQHF; DNA: TGTGCCAGCAGTGAGAGGGGGCAGAAGAATCAGCCCCAGCATTTT
J: TRBJ1-5; V: TRBV11-2; size: many; D: TRBD1; CDR3: CASLKGTGGPSNQPQHF; DNA: TGTGCCAGCTTGAAGGGGACAGGGGGCCCTAGCAATCAGCCCCAGCATTTT
J: TRBJ2-7; V: TRBV20-1; size: many; D: TRBD1; CDR3: CSARGPRGPSSNYEQYF; DNA: TGCAGTGCTAGAGGTCCCAGGGGGCCCTCCTCAAACTACGAGCAGTACTTC
J: TRBJ2-7; V: TRBV6-1; size: few; D: TRBD1; CDR3: CASSTLSRDRWHEQYF; DNA: TGTGCCAGCAGCACTCTATCCCGGGACAGGTGGCACGAGCAGTACTTC
J: TRBJ2-7; V: TRBV11-1; size: .; D: TRBD2; CDR3: CASRDTSGNNYEQYF; DNA: TGTGCCAGCAGGGACACCAGCGGGAACAACTACGAGCAGTACTTC
J: TRBJ2-5; V: TRBV18; size: many; D: .; CDR3: CASSPNRRVAKETQYF; DNA: TGTGCCAGCTCACCTAATCGGCGCGTGGCAAAGGAGACCCAGTACTTC
J: TRBJ2-7; V: TRBV11-2; size: .; D: .; CDR3: CASSLDLENPSYEQYF; DNA: TGTGCCAGCAGCTTAGATTTGGAGAATCCTTCCTACGAGCAGTACTTC
J: TRBJ1-2; V: TRBV10-2; size: many; D: .; CDR3: CASSESTPGPNYGYTF; DNA: TGCGCCAGCAGTGAGTCGACCCCAGGGCCTAACTATGGCTACACCTTC
J: TRBJ2-5; V: TRBV28; size: many; D: .; CDR3: CASSPSRTSRGETQYF; DNA: TGTGCCAGCAGTCCCTCGCGTACCTCAAGGGGGGAGACCCAGTACTTC
J: TRBJ2-1; V: TRBV11-2; size: many; D: TRBD1; CDR3: CASSPGQGAMDEQFF; DNA: TGTGCCAGCAGTCCGGGACAGGGGGCTATGGATGAGCAGTTCTTC
J: TRBJ2-2; V: TRBV12-3/TRBV12-4; size: many; D: .; CDR3: CASSLTPGELFF; DNA: TGTGCCAGCAGTTTAACCCCCGGGGAGCTGTTTTTT
J: TRBJ2-2; V: TRBV5-1; size: many; D: .; CDR3: CASSPRVSDTGELFF; DNA: TGCGCCAGCAGCCCCAGGGTATCGGACACCGGGGAGCTGTTTTTT
J: TRBJ2-7; V: TRBV10-3; size: many; D: .; CDR3: CAISAGASGPYEQYF; DNA: TGTGCCATCAGTGCGGGGGCATCCGGACCGTACGAGCAGTACTTC
J: TRBJ2-7; V: TRBV29-1; size: many; D: .; CDR3: CSVGTGPSSYEQYF; DNA: TGCAGCGTTGGTACGGGACCGAGCTCCTACGAGCAGTACTTC
J: TRBJ2-5; V: TRBV7-6; size: many; D: .; CDR3: CASSFSSMGGEETQYF; DNA: TGTGCCAGCAGCTTCTCCAGCATGGGGGGCGAGGAGACCCAGTACTTC
J: TRBJ2-7; V: TRBV7-2; size: many; D: .; CDR3: CASSLAGPEEQYF; DNA: TGTGCCAGCAGCTTAGCGGGGCCCGAGGAGCAGTACTTC
J: TRBJ2-6; V: TRBV12-3/TRBV12-4; size: many; D: TRBD1; CDR3: CASRNLGQAGANVLTF; DNA: TGTGCCAGCAGGAACCTTGGACAGGCTGGGGCCAACGTCCTGACTTTC
J: TRBJ2-2; V: TRBV7-2; size: many; D: .; CDR3: CASSFGFYGELFF; DNA: TGTGCCAGCAGCTTTGGATTCTACGGGGAGCTGTTTTTT
J: TRBJ1-1; V: TRBV30; size: many; D: .; CDR3: CAWAGAGVTEAFF; DNA: TGTGCCTGGGCCGGGGCAGGGGTCACTGAAGCTTTCTTT
J: TRBJ1-1; V: TRBV6-5; size: .; D: .; CDR3: CASSYDRALMNTEAFF; DNA: TGTGCCAGCAGTTACGATCGGGCGCTTATGAACACTGAAGCTTTCTTT
J: TRBJ2-7; V: TRBV9; size: many; D: .; CDR3: CASSVAVDYEQYF; DNA: TGTGCCAGCAGCGTAGCTGTAGACTACGAGCAGTACTTC
J: TRBJ1-2; V: TRBV12-3/TRBV12-4; size: few; D: TRBD1; CDR3: CASSPLQGADYGYTF; DNA: TGTGCCAGCAGTCCCCTACAGGGGGCGGACTATGGCTACACCTTC